What follows describes a single T cell receptor beta chain. The data were taken from a study of blood T cell repertoires in COVID-19. Study-wide context: From T cells, B-cell-depleted T cells, or PBMCs came the material, which was cDNA or gDNA.

The CDR3 length is 14 residues. Per the germline V gene, CDR1 is SEHNR and CDR2 is FQNEAQ (reference sequence). Trimming removed 5 bases from V and 0 bases from J, with 8 bases in between. Per the study methods: Reference gene primer amplification gave nucleated cell count estimates. Assay used: immunoSEQ multiplex PCR; TCRdb lists only in-frame clones, some missing. V and J calls and clone size follow that table, whereas D and trimming were derived from the DNA. The sample includes roughly 250,000 clones, roughly nine tenths of them seen just once. Sequenced input: PBMCs or T cells enriched from blood (not recorded which). The chain carries TRBV7-9 and TRBJ1-5, with no clear D. The sequence was collected from a human donor in a cohort exposed to, infected with or recovered from COVID-19 (not recorded which). The donor label of this sample is uncertain. The CDR3 loop reads CASSPGYSNQPQHF. The DNA of the CDR3 is TGTGCCAGCAGCCCGGGGTATAGCAATCAGCCCCAGCATTTT.